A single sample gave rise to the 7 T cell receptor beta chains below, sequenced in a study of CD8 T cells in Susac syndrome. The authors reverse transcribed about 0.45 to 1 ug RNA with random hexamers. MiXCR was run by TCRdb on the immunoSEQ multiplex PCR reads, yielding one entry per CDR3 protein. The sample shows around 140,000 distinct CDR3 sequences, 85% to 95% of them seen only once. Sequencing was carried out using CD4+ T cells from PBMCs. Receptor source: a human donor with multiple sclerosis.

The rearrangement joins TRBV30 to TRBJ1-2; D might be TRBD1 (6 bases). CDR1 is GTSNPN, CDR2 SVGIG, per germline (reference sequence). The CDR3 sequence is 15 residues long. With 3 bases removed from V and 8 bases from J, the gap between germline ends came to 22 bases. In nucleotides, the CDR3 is TGTGCCTGGAGACTTCCACGGGGGCCCGTGGGGGGCTACACCTTC. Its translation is CAWRLPRGPVGGYTF.

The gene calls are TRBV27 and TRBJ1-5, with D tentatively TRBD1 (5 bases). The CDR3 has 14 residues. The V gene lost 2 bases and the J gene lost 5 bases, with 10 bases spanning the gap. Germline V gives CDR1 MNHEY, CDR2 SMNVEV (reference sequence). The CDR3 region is CASSLGGRDQPQHF. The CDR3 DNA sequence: TGTGCCAGCAGTTTAGGGGGACGAGATCAGCCCCAGCATTTT.

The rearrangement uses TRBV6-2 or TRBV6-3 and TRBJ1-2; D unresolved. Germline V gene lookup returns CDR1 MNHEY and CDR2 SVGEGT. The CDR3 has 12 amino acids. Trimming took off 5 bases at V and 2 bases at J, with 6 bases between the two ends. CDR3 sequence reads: CASSQGNYGYTF. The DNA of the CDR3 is TGTGCCAGCAGTCAAGGAAACTATGGCTACACCTTC.

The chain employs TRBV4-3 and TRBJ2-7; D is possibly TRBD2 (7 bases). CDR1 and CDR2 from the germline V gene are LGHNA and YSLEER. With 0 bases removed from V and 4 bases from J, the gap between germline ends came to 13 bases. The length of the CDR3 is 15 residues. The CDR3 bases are TGCGCCAGCAGCCAAGAGGGTCGGGGGGCTTACGAGCAGTACTTC. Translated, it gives CASSQEGRGAYEQYF.

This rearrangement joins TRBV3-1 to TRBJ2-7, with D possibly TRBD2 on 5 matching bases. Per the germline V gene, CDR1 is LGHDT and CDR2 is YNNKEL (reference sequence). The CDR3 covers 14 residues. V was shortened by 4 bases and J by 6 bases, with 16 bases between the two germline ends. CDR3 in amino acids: CASSRLQLGGEQYF. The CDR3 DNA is TGTGCCAGCAGCCGACTACAACTTGGAGGCGAGCAGTACTTC.

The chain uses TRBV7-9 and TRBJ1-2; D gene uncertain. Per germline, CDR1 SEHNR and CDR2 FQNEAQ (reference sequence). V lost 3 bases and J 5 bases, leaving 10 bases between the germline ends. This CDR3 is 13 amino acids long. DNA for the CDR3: TGTGCCAGCAGCTTCGGGGAGCTGTATGGCTACACCTTC. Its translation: CASSFGELYGYTF.

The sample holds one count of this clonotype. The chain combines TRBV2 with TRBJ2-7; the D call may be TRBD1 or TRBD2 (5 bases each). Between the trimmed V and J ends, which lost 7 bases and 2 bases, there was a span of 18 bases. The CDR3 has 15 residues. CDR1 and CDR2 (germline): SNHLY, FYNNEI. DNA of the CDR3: TGTGCCAGCAACCCCGACCAGGGAGCAACCTACGAGCAGTACTTC. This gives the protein CASNPDQGATYEQYF.